Following are 12 T cell receptor beta chains from one sample sequenced in a study of blood T cell repertoires in COVID-19. Clones were read by immunoSEQ multiplex PCR, and TCRdb kept only the in-frame ones, dropping some. Here the sample spans approximately 250,000 clones, 86% being singletons. Input material: peripheral blood. These receptors came from a woman in her fifties or sixties who had recovered from COVID-19.

The CDR3 loop is CASSPRTGFNSPLHF. The CDR3 bases are TGTGCCAGCAGCCCCCGGACAGGCTTTAATTCACCCCTCCACTTT. This chain links TRBV9 with TRBJ1-6; 7 bases align to TRBD1. V lost 4 bases to trimming and J lost 6 bases; unmatched junction nucleotides: 7. This CDR3 comprises 15 residues. Per the germline V gene, CDR1 is SGDLS and CDR2 is YYNGEE. Drawing the rest from reference TRBV9 and TRBJ1-6, the complete variable domain is DSGVTQTPKHLITATGQRVTLRCSPRSGDLSVYWYQQSLDQGLQFLIQYYNGEERAKGNILERFSAQQFPDLHSELNLSSLELGDSALYFCASSPRTGFNSPLHFGNGTRLTVT.

V usage is TRBV4-1 and J usage is TRBJ1-4; maybe TRBD1 (5 bases). The germline V gene encodes CDR1 MGHRA and CDR2 YSYEKL. The CDR3 sequence is 17 residues long. Between the trimmed V and J ends, which lost 6 bases and 5 bases, there was a span of 22 bases. The CDR3 DNA sequence: TGCGCCAGCAGTCCCCAAAGGGAAGCGACAGAGAATGAAAAACTGTTTTTT. Translation: CASSPQREATENEKLFF.

This rearrangement joins TRBV27 to TRBJ2-7, with 12 bases fitting TRBD1. V lost 8 bases to trimming and J lost 5 bases; unmatched junction nucleotides: 13. There are 16 residues in the CDR3. Germline lookup yields CDR1 MNHEY and CDR2 SMNVEV (reference sequence). The CDR3 sequence is CASPRKGDRGLNEQYF. The CDR3, as DNA: TGTGCCAGCCCTCGGAAGGGGGACAGGGGGCTGAACGAGCAGTACTTC.

The chain combines TRBV4-3 with TRBJ1-1, with a possible D match to TRBD1 (6 bases). Germline V lookup: CDR1 LGHNA, CDR2 YSLEER. Trimming shortened V by 0 bases and J by 3 bases, and 11 bases separated the two germline ends. This CDR3 is built from 15 residues. DNA for the CDR3: TGCGCCAGCAGCCAAGAGGAGCAGGGGTACACTGAAGCTTTCTTT. Translated: CASSQEEQGYTEAFF.

The genes are TRBV12-3 or TRBV12-4 and TRBJ2-7; D perhaps matches TRBD1 (5 bases). The V and J ends lost 5 bases and 2 bases respectively, with 7 bases between them. The CDR3 is made up of 12 amino acids. CDR3 sequence reads: CASSPDTYEQYF. DNA for the CDR3: TGTGCCAGCAGTCCGGACACCTACGAGCAGTACTTC.

CDR3 protein: CASSIVRGRTEAFF. CDR3 sequence (DNA): TGTGCCAGTAGTATAGTAAGGGGGCGGACTGAAGCTTTCTTT. The chain couples TRBV19 to TRBJ1-1; the match to TRBD1 covers 7 bases. V was pared by 1 base and J by 5 bases, with 4 bases of the junction left unmatched. Germline assignment: CDR1 LNHDA and CDR2 SQIVND (reference sequence). The CDR3 extends over 14 amino acids.

The genes are TRBV7-9 and TRBJ1-2; the D gene is possibly TRBD1 (5 bases). The length of the CDR3 is 16 residues. Trimming stripped 5 bases from V and 0 bases from J, with 16 bases between. Germline V lookup: CDR1 SEHNR, CDR2 FQNEAQ (reference sequence). As DNA, the CDR3 is TGTGCCAGCAGCACTAGCGGGGGGAGGTCTAACTATGGCTACACCTTC. Its protein product is CASSTSGGRSNYGYTF.

The V call is TRBV2, the J call TRBJ1-5, with TRBD1 as a possible D gene (5 bases). Trimming cost V 7 bases and J 6 bases, with 13 bases left between them. Germline V gene data show CDR1 as SNHLY and CDR2 as FYNNEI. CDR3 length: 13 amino acids. The CDR3 reads CASKGVGGQPQHF. In nucleotides, the CDR3 is TGTGCCAGCAAAGGAGTCGGGGGTCAGCCCCAGCATTTT.

This clone was observed a single time. The gene calls are TRBV29-1 and TRBJ2-3; TRBD1 matches 12 bases. Germline CDR1 is SQVTM and CDR2 is ANQGSEA. The CDR3 runs 18 residues. V trimming: 2 bases; J trimming: 0 bases; junction bases outside the gene matches: 9. The CDR3, as DNA: TGCAGCGTTGAACTGCCGGGGACAGGGGGCCGTAGCACAGATACGCAGTATTTT. Residues: CSVELPGTGGRSTDTQYF.

For the CDR3, the DNA is TGTGCCAGCAGCATCACCGGGACAGACACAGATACGCAGTATTTT. Residues: CASSITGTDTDTQYF. V and J are TRBV21-1 and TRBJ2-3; the DNA was not compared with TRBD1, the D call given in the table. TRBV21-1 is termed a pseudogene. CDR3 length: 15 amino acids.

The chain links TRBV5-1 to TRBJ2-3; possibly TRBD2 for D (8 bases). Germline V gives CDR1 SGHRS, CDR2 YFSETQ. V was shortened by 4 bases and J by 3 bases, with 15 bases between the two germline ends. The CDR3 has 15 amino acids. The CDR3 nucleotides are TGCGCCAGCAGCCCTCGGGGGGGACAGACAGATACGCAGTATTTT. Translation: CASSPRGGQTDTQYF.

This chain connects TRBV15 to TRBJ1-5, with 8 bases lining up with TRBD1. The CDR3 totals 17 residues. V lost 0 bases to trimming and J lost 4 bases; unmatched junction nucleotides: 8. Germline V gene lookup returns CDR1 LNHNV and CDR2 YYDKDF (reference sequence). Written as DNA, the CDR3 is TGTGCCACCAGCAGAGACTACTCAGGGGGCGGGAATCAGCCCCAGCATTTT. This sequence encodes CATSRDYSGGGNQPQHF.